Below are 10 T cell receptor beta chains sequenced from a single sample in a study of shared clonotypes between healthy human individuals. Repertoires were generated with immunoSEQ multiplex PCR, while TCRdb's copy carries only in-frame clones and drops some. The table shows roughly 1,600,000 clones, with 98% occurring only once. Sequenced material: naive CD4+ T cells sorted from blood. Subset in this sample: CD45RA+ positively selected. The origin of the receptors is a man aged 25-45 years in good health.

This chain connects TRBV11-2 to TRBJ2-5; 7 positions agree with TRBD1. Looked up from germline, CDR1 is SGHAT and CDR2 is FQNNGV. V was clipped by 5 bases and J by 7 bases; unmatched bases: 16. The length of the CDR3 is 16 residues. The CDR3 DNA is TGTGCCAGCAGCCCAAGGAGACAGGGAAACTTCTGGACCCAGTACTTC. Amino acids: CASSPRRQGNFWTQYF.

The chain uses TRBV2 and TRBJ2-3; 9 nucleotides line up with TRBD2. Losses at the gene ends were 4 bases for V and 6 bases for J; bases not matched to a gene: 14. The CDR3 has 17 amino acids. Germline CDR1 and CDR2: SNHLY and FYNNEI. DNA for the CDR3: TGTGCCAGCAGTGTGTTGAGGCGGGAGGGCCAAAGTGATACGCAGTATTTT. Protein product: CASSVLRREGQSDTQYF.

The chain joins TRBV12-2 to TRBJ2-7; no DNA check was done on the table's D call, TRBD2. TRBV12-2 is a recognized pseudogene. The CDR3 contains 15 residues. The DNA for the CDR3 is TGTGCAAGTCGCCCCTGGAGCGGGAGCGTCTACGAGCAGTACTTC. It specifies CASRPWSGSVYEQYF.

The chain is built from TRBV7-3 and TRBJ1-1, with 9 bases lining up with TRBD1. The CDR3 spans 14 residues. With V trimmed by 5 bases and J by 4 bases, 5 bases remained unmatched. From germline, CDR1 is SGHTA and CDR2 FQGTGA. CDR3 in amino acids: CASSPGQGSTEAFF. The CDR3 nucleotides read TGTGCCAGCAGCCCTGGACAGGGGAGCACTGAAGCTTTCTTT. Filled out from reference TRBV7-3 and TRBJ1-1, the complete variable domain reads GAGVSQTPSNKVTEKGKYVELRCDPISGHTALYWYRQSLGQGPEFLIYFQGTGAADDSGLPNDRFFAVRPEGSVSTLKIQRTERGDSAVYLCASSPGQGSTEAFFGQGTRLTVV.

This chain links TRBV6-1 with TRBJ2-7; 7 bases match TRBD2. Looked up from germline, CDR1 is MNHNS and CDR2 is SASEGT. V lost 5 bases and J lost 0; bases outside the gene matches: 4. This CDR3 spans 14 amino acids. Here the CDR3 DNA reads TGTGCCAGCAGTCGGACTAGGTACTCCTACGAGCAGTACTTC. This sequence encodes CASSRTRYSYEQYF.

The rearrangement joins TRBV9 to TRBJ2-7; D is perhaps TRBD1 (5 bases). CDR3 length: 14 amino acids. Germline V gene lookup returns CDR1 SGDLS and CDR2 YYNGEE. Trimming shortened V by 4 bases and J by 2 bases, and 13 bases separated the two germline ends. CDR3 protein: CASSQLDRPYEQYF. The CDR3 DNA follows: TGTGCCAGCAGCCAACTTGACAGACCCTACGAGCAGTACTTC.

The chain recombines TRBV10-1 with TRBJ2-1, with 9 nucleotides matching TRBD2. With 3 bases clipped from V and 9 bases from J, the junction kept 12 bases outside the gene matches. This CDR3 is built from 16 residues. CDR1 and CDR2 (germline): WNHNN, SYGVQD (reference sequence). CDR3 sequence (DNA): TGCGCCAGCAGTGATTACAGCGGGAGGCCGCCGGGTGAGCAGTTCTTC. As protein: CASSDYSGRPPGEQFF.

The chain couples TRBV7-9 to TRBJ2-4, with 10 bases identical to TRBD1. The V gene end was trimmed by 0 bases and the J gene end by 7 bases; junction bases not matched to a gene: 6. Germline V gene lookup returns CDR1 SEHNR and CDR2 FQNEAQ (reference sequence). The CDR3 runs to 16 residues. CDR3 amino acids: CASSLAGQGVLNIQYF. The CDR3 DNA follows: TGTGCCAGCAGCTTAGCCGGACAGGGGGTTTTGAACATTCAGTACTTC.

The rearrangement joins TRBV7-9 to TRBJ2-4; D is uncertain. V was trimmed by 5 bases and J by 4 bases, leaving 9 bases between them. The CDR3 is 13 amino acids. CDR1 and CDR2 (germline): SEHNR, FQNEAQ (reference sequence). The CDR3 region is CASSGSGKNIQYF. CDR3 nucleotides: TGTGCCAGCAGCGGGTCAGGAAAAAACATTCAGTACTTC.

This rearrangement joins TRBV19 to TRBJ2-6; 7 bases line up with TRBD1. The CDR3 has 18 amino acids. With 6 bases clipped from V and 0 bases from J, the junction kept 11 bases outside the gene matches. CDR1 LNHDA and CDR2 SQIVND come from the germline V gene (reference sequence). The CDR3 nucleotides are TGTGCCAGTAGCACATTCCGGGACAGAAGCTCTGGGGCCAACGTCCTGACTTTC. This encodes CASSTFRDRSSGANVLTF.